This T cell receptor (beta chain) is drawn from a study of blood T cell repertoires in COVID-19. Study context: The cDNA or gDNA used as material had been derived from T cells, B-cell-depleted T cells, or PBMCs.

Repertoires were generated with immunoSEQ multiplex PCR, while TCRdb's copy carries only in-frame clones and drops some. The table has over 120,000 clones, roughly 77% seen once; the top ten hold around 5%. V was clipped by 6 bases and J by 2 bases, with 13 bases between them. CDR1 and CDR2 from the germline V gene are SNHLY and FYNNEI. The CDR3 covers 14 residues. The genes are TRBV2 and TRBJ2-5, with a weak D call TRBD1 (6 bases). Specimen: peripheral blood. This clonotype was obtained from a woman between 65 and 79 years old with COVID-19, enrolled during active disease. The CDR3, as DNA: TGTGCCAGCAGCAGTATGGACAGACAAGAGACCCAGTACTTC. This sequence encodes CASSSMDRQETQYF.